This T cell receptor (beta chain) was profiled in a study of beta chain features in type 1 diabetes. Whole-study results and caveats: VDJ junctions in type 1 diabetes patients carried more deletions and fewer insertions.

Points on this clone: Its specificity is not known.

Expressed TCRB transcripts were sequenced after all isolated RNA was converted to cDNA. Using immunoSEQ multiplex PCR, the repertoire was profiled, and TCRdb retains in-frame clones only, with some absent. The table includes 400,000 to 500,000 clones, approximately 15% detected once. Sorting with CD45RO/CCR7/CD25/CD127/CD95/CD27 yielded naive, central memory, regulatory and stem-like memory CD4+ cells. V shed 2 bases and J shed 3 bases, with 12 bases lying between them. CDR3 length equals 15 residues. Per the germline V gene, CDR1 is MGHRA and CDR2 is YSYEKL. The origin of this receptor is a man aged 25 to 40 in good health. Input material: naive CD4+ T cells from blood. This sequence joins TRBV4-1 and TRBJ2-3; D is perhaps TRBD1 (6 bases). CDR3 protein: CASSQPTGITDTQYF. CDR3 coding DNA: TGCGCCAGCAGCCAACCTACAGGGATTACAGATACGCAGTATTTT.